This T cell receptor beta chain was sequenced in a study of Graves' ophthalmopathy and Graves' hyperthyroidism. This clonotype showed up many times. Orbital computed tomography, thyroid ultrasound, TRAb, serum thyroxine and clinical symptoms formed the basis of diagnosis. Losses at the gene ends were 0 bases for V and 4 bases for J; bases not matched to a gene: 4. Per the germline V gene, CDR1 is SGDLS and CDR2 is YYNGEE. This CDR3 is 15 amino acids long. Using RNA transcripts, the TCR beta CDR3 regions were amplified. First-round RT-PCR employed HTBI primers, with a second-round multiplex PCR after it. TCRdb processed the multiplex PCR reads anew with MiXCR; each CDR3 protein has one entry. This sample has 200,000 to 250,000 distinct CDR3 sequences; 20% to 25% occur once, and the top ten carry around 45%.

This sequence joins TRBV9 and TRBJ1-1, with 9 nucleotides matching TRBD1. The TCR was taken from a woman aged 45-60 years with Graves' ophthalmopathy. Sequencing was performed on peripheral blood. The CDR3 loop is CASSVVGTGSTEAFF. CDR3 nucleotides: TGTGCCAGCAGCGTAGTTGGGACAGGGTCCACTGAAGCTTTCTTT.